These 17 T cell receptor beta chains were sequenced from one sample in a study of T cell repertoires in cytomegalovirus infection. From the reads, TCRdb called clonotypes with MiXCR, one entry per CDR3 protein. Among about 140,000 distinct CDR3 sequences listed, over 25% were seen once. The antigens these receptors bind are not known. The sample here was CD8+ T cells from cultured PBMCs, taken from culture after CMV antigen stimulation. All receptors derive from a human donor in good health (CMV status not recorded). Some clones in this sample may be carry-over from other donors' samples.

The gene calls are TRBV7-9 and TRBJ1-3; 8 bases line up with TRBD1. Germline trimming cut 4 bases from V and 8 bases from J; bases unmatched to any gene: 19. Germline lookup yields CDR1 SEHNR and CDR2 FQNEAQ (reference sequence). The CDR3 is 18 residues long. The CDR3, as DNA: TGTGCCAGCAGCTCAAATACTCTCGGACAGGGCGTAAACTACACCATATATTTT. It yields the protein CASSSNTLGQGVNYTIYF.

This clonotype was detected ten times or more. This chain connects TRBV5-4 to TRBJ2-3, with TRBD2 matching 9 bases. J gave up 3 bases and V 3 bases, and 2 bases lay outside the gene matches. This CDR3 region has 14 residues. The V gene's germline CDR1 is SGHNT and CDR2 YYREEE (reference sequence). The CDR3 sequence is CASSWTSETDTQYF. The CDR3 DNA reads TGTGCCAGCAGCTGGACTAGCGAAACAGATACGCAGTATTTT.

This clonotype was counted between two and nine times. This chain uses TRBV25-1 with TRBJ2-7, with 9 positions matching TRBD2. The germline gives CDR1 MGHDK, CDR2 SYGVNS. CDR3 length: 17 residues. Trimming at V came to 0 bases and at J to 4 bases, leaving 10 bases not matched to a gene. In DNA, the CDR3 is TGTGCCAGCAGTGAATACACCCCCCTAGCGGGGTGGTACGAGCAGTACTTC. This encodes CASSEYTPLAGWYEQYF.

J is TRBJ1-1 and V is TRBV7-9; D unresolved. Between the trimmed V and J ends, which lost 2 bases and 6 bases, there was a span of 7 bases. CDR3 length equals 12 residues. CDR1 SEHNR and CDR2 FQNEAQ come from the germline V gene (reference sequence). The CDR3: CASSLPDSEAFF. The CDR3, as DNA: TGTGCCAGCAGCTTACCGGACTCTGAAGCTTTCTTT.

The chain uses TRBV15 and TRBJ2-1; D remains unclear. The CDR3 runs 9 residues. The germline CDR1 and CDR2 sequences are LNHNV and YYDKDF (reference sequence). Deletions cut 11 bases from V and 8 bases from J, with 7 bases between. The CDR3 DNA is TGTGCCGCTGGCTATGAGCAGTTCTTC. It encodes CAAGYEQFF.

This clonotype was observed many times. CDR3: CASSATGRANEKLFF. The CDR3 DNA is TGTGCCAGCAGCGCAACAGGGAGGGCTAATGAAAAACTGTTTTTT. This chain joins TRBV7-9 and TRBJ1-4, with D tentatively TRBD1 (6 bases). CDR3 length: 15 amino acids. CDR1 SEHNR and CDR2 FQNEAQ come from the germline V gene (reference sequence). Trimming left V 5 bases short and J 3 bases short, with 13 bases between.

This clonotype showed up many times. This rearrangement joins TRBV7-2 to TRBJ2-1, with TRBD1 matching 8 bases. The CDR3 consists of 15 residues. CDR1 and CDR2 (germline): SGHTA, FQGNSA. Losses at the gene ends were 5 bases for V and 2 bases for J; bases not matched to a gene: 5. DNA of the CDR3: TGTGCCAGCAGCGTGACAGGGGAAACCTACAATGAGCAGTTCTTC. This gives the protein CASSVTGETYNEQFF. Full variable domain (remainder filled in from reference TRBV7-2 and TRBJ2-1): GAGVSQSPSNKVTEKGKDVELRCDPISGHTALYWYRQSLGQGLEFLIYFQGNSAPDKSGLPSDRFSAERTGGSVSTLTIQRTQQEDSAVYLCASSVTGETYNEQFFGPGTRLTVL.

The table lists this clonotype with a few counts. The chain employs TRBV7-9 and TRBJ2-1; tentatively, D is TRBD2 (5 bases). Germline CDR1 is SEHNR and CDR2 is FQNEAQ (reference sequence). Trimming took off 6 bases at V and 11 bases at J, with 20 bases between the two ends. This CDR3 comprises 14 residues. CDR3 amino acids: CASRRATENVKQFF. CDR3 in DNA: TGTGCCAGCAGGCGGGCCACCGAAAACGTGAAGCAGTTCTTC.

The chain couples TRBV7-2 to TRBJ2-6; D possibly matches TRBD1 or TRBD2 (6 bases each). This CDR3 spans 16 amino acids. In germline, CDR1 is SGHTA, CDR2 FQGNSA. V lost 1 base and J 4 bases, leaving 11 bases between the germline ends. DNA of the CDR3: TGTGCCAGCAGCTTAGGGGGGGCGGGAGGGGCCAACGTCCTGACTTTC. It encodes CASSLGGAGGANVLTF.

The DNA of the CDR3 is TGTGCCAGCAGCCCAACGTTCCTGTCGAACACCGGGGAGCTGTTTTTT. It yields the protein CASSPTFLSNTGELFF. The gene calls are TRBV14 and TRBJ2-2; D remains unclear. The germline V and J ends were trimmed by 4 bases and 0 bases, with 12 bases remaining between them. The CDR3 runs to 16 residues. Germline V CDR1 and CDR2: SGHDN, FVKESK. The variable domain in full, completed from reference TRBV14 and TRBJ2-2, reads EAGVTQFPSHSVIEKGQTVTLRCDPISGHDNLYWYRRVMGKEIKFLLHFVKESKQDESGMPNNRFLAERTGGTYSTLKVQPAELEDSGVYFCASSPTFLSNTGELFFGEGSRLTVL.

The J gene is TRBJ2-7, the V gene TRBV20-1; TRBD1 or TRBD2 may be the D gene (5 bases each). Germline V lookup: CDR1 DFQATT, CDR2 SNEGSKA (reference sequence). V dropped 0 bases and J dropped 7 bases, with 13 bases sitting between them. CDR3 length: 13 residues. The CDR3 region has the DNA TGCAGTGCTAGAGATTACGGGACGGGGGAGCAGTACTTC. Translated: CSARDYGTGEQYF.

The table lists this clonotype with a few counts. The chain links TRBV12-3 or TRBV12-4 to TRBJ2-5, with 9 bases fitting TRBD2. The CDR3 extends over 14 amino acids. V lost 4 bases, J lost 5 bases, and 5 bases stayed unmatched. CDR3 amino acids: CASSSGLASETQYF. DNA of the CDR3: TGTGCCAGCAGTTCGGGACTAGCCTCGGAGACCCAGTACTTC.

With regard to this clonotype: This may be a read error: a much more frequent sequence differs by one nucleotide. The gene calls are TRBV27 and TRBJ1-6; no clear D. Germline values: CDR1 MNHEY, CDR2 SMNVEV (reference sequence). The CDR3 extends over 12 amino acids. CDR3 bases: TGTACCAGCAGTGTACAGCGTTCACCCCTCCACTTT. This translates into CTSSVQRSPLHF.

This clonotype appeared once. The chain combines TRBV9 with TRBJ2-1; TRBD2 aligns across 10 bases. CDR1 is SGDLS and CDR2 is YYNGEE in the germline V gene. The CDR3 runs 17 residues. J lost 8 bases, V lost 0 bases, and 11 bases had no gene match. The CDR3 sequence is CASSVDPLAGAWDEQFF. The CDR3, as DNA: TGTGCCAGCAGCGTAGATCCCCTAGCGGGGGCCTGGGATGAGCAGTTCTTC.

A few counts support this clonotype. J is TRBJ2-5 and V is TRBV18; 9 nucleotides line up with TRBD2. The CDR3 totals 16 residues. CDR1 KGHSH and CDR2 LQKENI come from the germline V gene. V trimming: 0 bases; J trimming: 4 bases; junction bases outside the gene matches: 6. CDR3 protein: CASSPPGLAPPETQYF. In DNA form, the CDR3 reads TGTGCCAGCTCACCACCGGGACTAGCACCCCCAGAGACCCAGTACTTC.

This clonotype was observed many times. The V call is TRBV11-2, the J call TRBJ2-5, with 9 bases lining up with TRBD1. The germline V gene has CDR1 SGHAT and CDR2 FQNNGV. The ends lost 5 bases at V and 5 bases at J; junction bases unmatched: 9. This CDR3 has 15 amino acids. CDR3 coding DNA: TGTGCCAGCAGCCCAGGACAGGGGTTAGGGGAGACCCAGTACTTC. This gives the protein CASSPGQGLGETQYF.

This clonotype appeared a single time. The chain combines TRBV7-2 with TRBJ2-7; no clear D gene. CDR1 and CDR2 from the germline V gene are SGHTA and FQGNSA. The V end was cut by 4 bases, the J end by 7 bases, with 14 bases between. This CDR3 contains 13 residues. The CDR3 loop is CASSSNGPREQYF. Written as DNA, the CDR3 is TGTGCCAGCAGCTCAAATGGGCCACGAGAGCAGTACTTC.